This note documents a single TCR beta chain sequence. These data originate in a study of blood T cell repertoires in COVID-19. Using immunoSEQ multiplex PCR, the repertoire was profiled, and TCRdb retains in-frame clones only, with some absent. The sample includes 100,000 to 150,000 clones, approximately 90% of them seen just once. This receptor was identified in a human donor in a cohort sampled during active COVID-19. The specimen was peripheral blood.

The CDR3 DNA reads TGTGCCAGCAGTTTATCCACCGGGACAGGCTACGAGCAGTACTTC. This codes for CASSLSTGTGYEQYF. The chain employs TRBV27 and TRBJ2-7; 8 positions agree with TRBD1. Trimming took 0 bases from V and 3 from J; bases not matched to a gene: 4. In germline, CDR1 is MNHEY, CDR2 SMNVEV (reference sequence). The CDR3 extends over 15 amino acids.